This entry is about one T cell receptor beta chain. No cognate antigen has been identified for it. No quality values exist for individual bases; no much larger clone is one base distant. This specimen belongs to a study of Siglec-9 on CD8 T cells in melanoma (dated by TCRdb to about 2019). Describing the broader study: In this study, researchers looked at how Siglec-9 is expressed on CD8+ T cells and what Siglec-9 does to regulate T cells within the melanoma tumor microenvironment. The research as a whole found: An effector memory CD8+ T-cell subset that appeared to accumulate within melanoma tumors was reported to be marked and regulated by Siglec-9.

To prepare the library, the immunoSEQ multiplex PCR assay was applied. TCRdb re-hosts the immuneACCESS table, in-frame sequences only. Its copies lack some clones; in the studies checked, an unresolved V gene accounts for under half of them, and the cause for the rest is not known. This sample holds about 30,000 clones; about 80% were observed only once. Almost 6% of the sample goes to the ten largest clones. The CDR3 measures 14 amino acids from cysteine to phenylalanine. The entry retains the CDR3 DNA only, 42 bases that are in frame from base 1. The germline V gene sets CDR1 to SQVTM and CDR2 to ANQGSEA. V drops 1 base and J drops 4 bases, leaving 10 bases in between.

In this chain, TRBV29-1 is recombined with TRBJ2-2, with an unclear D gene assignment. Sequenced: Siglec-9- CD8+ T cells sorted from blood. The cell subset or site label here, explained by the study, means: CD8 T cells lacking Siglec-9. The clonotype originates from a human donor in good health. The DNA is as follows: TGCAGCGTTGAAGTCAAGGCCGTCACCGGGGAGCTGTTTTTT. The translation is CSVEVKAVTGELFF.